This entry describes one TCR beta chain. Method: immunoSEQ multiplex PCR; TCRdb's copy keeps in-frame clones and lacks some. The sample carries 180,000 or so clones, 75% to 90% recorded once. This specimen belongs to a study of blood T cell repertoires in COVID-19. Study context: The samples span acute and convalescent COVID-19 from the United States, Italy and Spain. T cells, B-cell-depleted T cells, or PBMCs provided the cDNA or gDNA that served as material.

The germline gives CDR1 SGHRS, CDR2 YFSETQ. V shed 2 bases and J 6 bases; nucleotides not matched to a gene: 2. The CDR3 loop spans 14 amino acids. The J gene is TRBJ2-1, the V gene TRBV5-1; 10 bases are shared with TRBD1. Sequencing used peripheral blood. The sequence derives from an older woman with acute or convalescent COVID-19. The CDR3 region is CASSFGTGANEQFF. CDR3 DNA: TGCGCCAGCAGCTTCGGGACAGGGGCCAATGAGCAGTTCTTC.